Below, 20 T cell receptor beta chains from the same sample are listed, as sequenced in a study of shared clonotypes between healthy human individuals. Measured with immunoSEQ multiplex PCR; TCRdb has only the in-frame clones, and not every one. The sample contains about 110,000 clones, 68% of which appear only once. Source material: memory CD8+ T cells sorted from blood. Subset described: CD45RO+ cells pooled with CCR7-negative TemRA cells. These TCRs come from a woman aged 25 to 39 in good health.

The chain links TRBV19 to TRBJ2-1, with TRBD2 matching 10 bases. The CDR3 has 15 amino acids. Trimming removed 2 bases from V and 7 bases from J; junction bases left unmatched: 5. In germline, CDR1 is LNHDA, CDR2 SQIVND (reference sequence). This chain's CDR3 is CASSILAGAGNEQFF. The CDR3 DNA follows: TGTGCCAGTAGTATACTAGCGGGAGCGGGGAATGAGCAGTTCTTC.

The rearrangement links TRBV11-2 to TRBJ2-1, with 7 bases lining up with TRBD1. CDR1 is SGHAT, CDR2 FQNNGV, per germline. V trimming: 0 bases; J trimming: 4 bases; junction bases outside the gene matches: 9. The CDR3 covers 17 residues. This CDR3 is CASSLELGQTFYNEQFF. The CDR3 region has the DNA TGTGCCAGCAGCTTAGAGCTGGGACAGACCTTTTACAATGAGCAGTTCTTC.

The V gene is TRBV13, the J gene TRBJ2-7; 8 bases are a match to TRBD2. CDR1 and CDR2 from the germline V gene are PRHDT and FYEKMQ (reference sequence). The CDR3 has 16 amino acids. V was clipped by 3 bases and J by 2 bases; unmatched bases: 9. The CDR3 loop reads CASSFKSGLAPYEQYF. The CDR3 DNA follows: TGTGCCAGCAGCTTTAAATCAGGACTAGCCCCCTACGAGCAGTACTTC.

CDR3 in DNA: TGTGCCAGCAGACCACAGGGAATCACTGAAGCTTTCTTT. Translated: CASRPQGITEAFF. The chain links TRBV2 to TRBJ1-1; D is perhaps TRBD1 (6 bases). This CDR3 spans 13 amino acids. The germline V gene encodes CDR1 SNHLY and CDR2 FYNNEI. The V end lost 6 bases, the J end lost 4 bases, and 12 bases lay between the germline ends.

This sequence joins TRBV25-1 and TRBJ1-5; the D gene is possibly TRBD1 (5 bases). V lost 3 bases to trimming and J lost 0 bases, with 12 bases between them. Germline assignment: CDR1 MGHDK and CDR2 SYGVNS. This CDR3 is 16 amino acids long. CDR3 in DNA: TGTGCCAGCAGTGATGCCCCAGGGACTAGCAATCAGCCCCAGCATTTT. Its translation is CASSDAPGTSNQPQHF.

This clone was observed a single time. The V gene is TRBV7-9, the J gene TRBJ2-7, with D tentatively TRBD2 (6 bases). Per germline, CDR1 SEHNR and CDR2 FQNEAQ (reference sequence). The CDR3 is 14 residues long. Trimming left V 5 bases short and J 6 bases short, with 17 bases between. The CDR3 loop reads CASSPPSDLGEQYF. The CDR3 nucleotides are TGTGCCAGCAGCCCCCCTAGCGACCTGGGCGAGCAGTACTTC.

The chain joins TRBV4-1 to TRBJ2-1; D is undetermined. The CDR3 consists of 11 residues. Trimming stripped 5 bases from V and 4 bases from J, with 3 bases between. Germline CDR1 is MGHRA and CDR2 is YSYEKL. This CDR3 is CASSYYNEQFF. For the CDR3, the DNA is TGCGCCAGCAGCTATTACAATGAGCAGTTCTTC.

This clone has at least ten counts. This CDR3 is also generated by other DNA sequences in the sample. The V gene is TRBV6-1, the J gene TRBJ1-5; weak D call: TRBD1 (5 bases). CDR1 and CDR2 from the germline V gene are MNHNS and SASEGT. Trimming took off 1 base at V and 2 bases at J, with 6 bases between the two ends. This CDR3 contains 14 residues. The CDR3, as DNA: TGTGCCAGCAGTGAAGGGGGGGGCAATCAGCCCCAGCATTTT. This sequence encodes CASSEGGGNQPQHF.

The CDR3: CASRGQNYGYTF. CDR3 DNA: TGTGCCAGTAGAGGACAGAACTATGGCTACACCTTC. The rearrangement links TRBV19 to TRBJ1-2, with a tentative D call TRBD1 (6 bases). CDR3 length equals 12 residues. The germline V gene has CDR1 LNHDA and CDR2 SQIVND (reference sequence). V lost 6 bases to trimming and J lost 2 bases, with 7 bases between them.

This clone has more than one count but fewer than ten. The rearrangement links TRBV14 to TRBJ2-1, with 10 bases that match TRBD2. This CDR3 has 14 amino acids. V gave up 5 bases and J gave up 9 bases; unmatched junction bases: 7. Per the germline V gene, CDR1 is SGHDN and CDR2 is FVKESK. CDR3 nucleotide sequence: TGTGCCAGCAGCGAAGGGACTAGCGTCACTGAGCAGTTCTTC. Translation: CASSEGTSVTEQFF.

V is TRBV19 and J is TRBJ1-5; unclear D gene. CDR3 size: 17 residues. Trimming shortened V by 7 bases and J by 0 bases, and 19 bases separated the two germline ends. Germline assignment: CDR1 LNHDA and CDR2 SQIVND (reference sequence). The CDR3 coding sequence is TGTGCCAGTACCTCCGGACCGACGGATTATAGCAATCAGCCCCAGCATTTT. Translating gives CASTSGPTDYSNQPQHF.

This chain's CDR3 is CASRPLSSYEQYF. CDR3 nucleotide sequence: TGTGCCAGCAGACCCCTTAGCTCCTACGAGCAGTACTTC. The V and J genes are TRBV7-9 and TRBJ2-5; D remains ambiguous. Matching the DNA end better, TRBJ2-7 makes the J call doubtful. This CDR3 is built from 13 residues. Germline V lookup: CDR1 SEHNR, CDR2 FQNEAQ (reference sequence).

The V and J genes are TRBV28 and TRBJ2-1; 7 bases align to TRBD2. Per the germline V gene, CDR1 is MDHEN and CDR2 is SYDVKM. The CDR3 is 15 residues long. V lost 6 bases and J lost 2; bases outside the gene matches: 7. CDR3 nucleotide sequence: TGTGCCAGCAGCCAAAGCGGGGAACCCTACAATGAGCAGTTCTTC. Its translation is CASSQSGEPYNEQFF.

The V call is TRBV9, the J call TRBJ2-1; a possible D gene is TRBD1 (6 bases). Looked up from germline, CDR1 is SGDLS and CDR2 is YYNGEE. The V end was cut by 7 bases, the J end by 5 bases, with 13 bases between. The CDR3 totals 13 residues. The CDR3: CASGRTANNEQFF. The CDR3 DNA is TGTGCCAGCGGGCGGACAGCCAACAATGAGCAGTTCTTC.

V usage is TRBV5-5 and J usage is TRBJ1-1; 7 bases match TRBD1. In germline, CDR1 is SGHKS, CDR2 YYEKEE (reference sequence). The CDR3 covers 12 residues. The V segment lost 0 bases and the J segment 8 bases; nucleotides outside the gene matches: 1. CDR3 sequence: CASSLGDSEAFF. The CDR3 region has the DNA TGTGCCAGCAGCTTGGGGGACAGCGAAGCTTTCTTT.

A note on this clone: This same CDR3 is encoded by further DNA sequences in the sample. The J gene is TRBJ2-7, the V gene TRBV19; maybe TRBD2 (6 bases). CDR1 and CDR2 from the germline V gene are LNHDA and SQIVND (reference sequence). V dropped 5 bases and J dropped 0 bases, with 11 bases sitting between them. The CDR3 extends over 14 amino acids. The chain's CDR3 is CASSSRTNSYEQYF. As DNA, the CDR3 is TGTGCCAGTAGTTCCCGGACTAACTCCTACGAGCAGTACTTC.

CDR3 residues: CASSLEPRVGTDTQYF. Here the CDR3 DNA reads TGCGCCAGCAGCTTGGAGCCCAGGGTGGGCACAGATACGCAGTATTTT. The V and J genes are TRBV5-1 and TRBJ2-3; possible D gene TRBD1, 5 bases. From germline, CDR1 is SGHRS and CDR2 YFSETQ. V lost 0 bases and J 1 base, leaving 12 bases between the germline ends. The CDR3 is 16 amino acids.

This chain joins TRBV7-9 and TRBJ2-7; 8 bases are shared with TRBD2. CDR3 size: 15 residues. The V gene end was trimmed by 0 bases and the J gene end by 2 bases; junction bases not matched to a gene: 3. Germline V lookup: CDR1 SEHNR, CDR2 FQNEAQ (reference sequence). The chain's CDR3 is CASSLAEGLAYEQYF. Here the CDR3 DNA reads TGTGCCAGCAGCTTAGCGGAGGGACTAGCCTACGAGCAGTACTTC.

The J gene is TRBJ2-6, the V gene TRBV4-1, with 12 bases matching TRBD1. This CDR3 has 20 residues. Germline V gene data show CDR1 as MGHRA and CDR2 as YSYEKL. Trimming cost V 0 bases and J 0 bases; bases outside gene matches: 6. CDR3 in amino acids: CASSQEWDRGLGSGANVLTF. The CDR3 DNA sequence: TGCGCCAGCAGCCAAGAATGGGACAGGGGGCTCGGCTCTGGGGCCAACGTCCTGACTTTC.

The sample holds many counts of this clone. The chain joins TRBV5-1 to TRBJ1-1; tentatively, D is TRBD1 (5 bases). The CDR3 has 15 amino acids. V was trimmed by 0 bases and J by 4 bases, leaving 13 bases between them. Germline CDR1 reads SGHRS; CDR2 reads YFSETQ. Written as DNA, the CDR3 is TGCGCCAGCAGCTTGGGACAGTCGGTTGGCACTGAAGCTTTCTTT. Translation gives CASSLGQSVGTEAFF.